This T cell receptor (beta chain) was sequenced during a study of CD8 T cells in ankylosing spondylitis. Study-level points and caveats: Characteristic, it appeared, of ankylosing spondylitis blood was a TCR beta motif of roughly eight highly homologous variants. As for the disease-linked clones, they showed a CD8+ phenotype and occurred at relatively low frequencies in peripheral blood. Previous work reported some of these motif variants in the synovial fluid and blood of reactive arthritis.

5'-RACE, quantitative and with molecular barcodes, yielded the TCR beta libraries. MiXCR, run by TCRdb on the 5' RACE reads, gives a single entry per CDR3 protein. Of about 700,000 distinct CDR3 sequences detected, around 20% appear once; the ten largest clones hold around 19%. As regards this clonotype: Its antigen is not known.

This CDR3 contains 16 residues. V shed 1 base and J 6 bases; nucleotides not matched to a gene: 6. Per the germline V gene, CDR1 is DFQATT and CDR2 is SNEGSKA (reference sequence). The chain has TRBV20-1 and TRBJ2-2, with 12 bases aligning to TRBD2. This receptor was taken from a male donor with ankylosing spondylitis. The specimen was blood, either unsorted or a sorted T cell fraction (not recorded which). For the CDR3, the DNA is TGCAGTGCTAGAGGGAGGACTAGCGGGGCAGCCGGGGAGCTGTTTTTT. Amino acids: CSARGRTSGAAGELFF.